Listed here is a single T cell receptor beta chain. Time point denoted: patch test 1, 2 weeks after DPC sensitization. As to treatment: therapeutic diphenylcyclopropenone sensitization with weekly scalp DPC. CDR1 and CDR2 (germline): MNHEY, SMNVEV (reference sequence). Trimming removed 4 bases from V and 4 bases from J, with 14 bases in between. This CDR3 is 15 amino acids long. These data come from a study of human T cells and chemical hapten exposure. From the RACE reads, TCRdb called clonotypes with MiXCR, one entry per CDR3 protein. The sample records some 350,000 distinct CDR3 sequences, under 8% being singletons.

The starting material was whole blood, obtained in connection with sensitization to the hapten diphenylcyclopropenone (DPC). The clonotype was recovered from a woman between 18 and 29 years old with alopecia areata. Some clones in this sample may be carry-over from other donors' samples. The chain joins TRBV27 to TRBJ2-1; unclear D gene. This CDR3 reads CASSSEGKGYNEQFF. The CDR3, as DNA: TGTGCCAGCAGTTCCGAAGGGAAGGGATACAATGAGCAGTTCTTC.